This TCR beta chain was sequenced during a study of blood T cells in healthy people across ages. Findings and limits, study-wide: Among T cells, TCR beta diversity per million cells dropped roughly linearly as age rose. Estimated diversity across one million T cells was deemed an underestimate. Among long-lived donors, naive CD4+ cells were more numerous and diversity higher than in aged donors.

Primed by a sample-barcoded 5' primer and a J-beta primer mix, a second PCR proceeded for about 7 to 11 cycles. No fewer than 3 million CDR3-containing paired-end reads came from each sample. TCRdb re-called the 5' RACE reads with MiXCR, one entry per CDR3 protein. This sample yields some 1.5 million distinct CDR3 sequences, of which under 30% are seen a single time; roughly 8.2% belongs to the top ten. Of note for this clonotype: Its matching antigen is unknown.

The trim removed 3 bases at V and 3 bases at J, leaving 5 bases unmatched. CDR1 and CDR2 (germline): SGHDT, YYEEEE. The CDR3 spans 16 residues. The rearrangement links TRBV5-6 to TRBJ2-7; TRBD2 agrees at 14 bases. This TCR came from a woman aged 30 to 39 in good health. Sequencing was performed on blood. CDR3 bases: TGTGCCAGCAGCTCGGGACTAGCGGGAGATTTCTACGAGCAGTACTTC. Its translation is CASSSGLAGDFYEQYF.